This TCR beta chain came from a study of CD8 T cells in Susac syndrome. About 0.5 to 1 ug RNA was reverse transcribed with random hexamers. The CDR3 of TCR beta was amplified by immunoSEQ multiplex PCR across 54 Vbeta and 13 Jbeta. From the immunoSEQ multiplex PCR reads, TCRdb called clonotypes with MiXCR, one entry per CDR3 protein. The data hold 150,000 to 200,000 distinct CDR3 sequences, with around 94% observed a single time. The CDR3 runs to 14 residues. With 6 bases clipped from V and 5 bases from J, the junction kept 6 bases outside the gene matches. The V gene's germline CDR1 is MNHEY and CDR2 SVGEGT.

This sequence originates from a human donor with Susac syndrome. V gene TRBV6-2 or TRBV6-3 combines with J gene TRBJ2-2, with 7 bases matching TRBD2. Sequenced input: CD4+ T cells from PBMCs. The CDR3 spells CASSQAGRTGELFF. In nucleotides, the CDR3 is TGTGCCAGCAGCCAAGCGGGACGGACCGGGGAGCTGTTTTTT.